The present T cell receptor beta chain was sequenced within a study of blood T cell repertoires in COVID-19 (dated by TCRdb to about 2020). Describing the broader study: Samples from collaborators originated in the United States, Italy and Spain and spanned both the acute and convalescent phases of COVID-19. The repertoires were released in a freely available public database intended as a resource for research on the immune response to SARS-CoV-2. The dataset comprised deeply sampled blood TCRbeta repertoires from subjects exposed to, actively infected with, or recovered from COVID-19. HLA class I and class II types, where available, came from metadata supplied by the sample provider rather than from assay-based typing. The material from the prospective study consisted of cDNA or gDNA derived from T cells, B-cell-depleted T cells, or PBMCs. The samples were drawn from two sources: the first 160 participants of the ongoing ImmuneRACE study, and 1,000 to 1,500 subjects contributed by 6 global collaborators. Nearly every sample came with metadata listing a de-identified subject ID, COVID-19 status, age in years and sex. Broad study findings and their caveats: The quantity of clinical and demographic metadata differed by source and by participant and was supplied without curation.

Concerning this clone itself: Its binding antigen is unknown. No base quality information exists; no much larger clone differs at one position.

TCRbeta CDR3 regions were amplified from genomic DNA using the immunoSEQ Assay, a bias-controlled multiplex PCR. For the original study's pipeline: Within the assay, amplification of reference gene primers was used to estimate how many nucleated cells each sample contained. Sequence reads were collapsed and filtered to measure the absolute abundance of every unique TCRbeta CDR3 rearrangement. For each sample, productive Simpson clonality was calculated by taking the square root of Simpson's diversity index across productive rearrangements. In TCRdb, the immuneACCESS table is reduced to in-frame sequences with V and J assigned. These tables do not hold every clone; where another copy was compared, an unresolved V gene accounts for under half, and the others remain unexplained. V, J and clone size reflect that table, while D and trimming were determined from the DNA. Within this sample are more than 120,000 clones, with about 91% of them counted one time only. Around 26% of the sample is held by the ten biggest clonotypes.

Collaborating institutions collected whole blood in K2EDTA tubes following their own protocols. For TCRbeta analysis, collaborators shipped samples as frozen whole blood, isolated PBMCs, or DNA extracted from either of those sample types. Compared with germline, V lacks 6 bases and J lacks 1 base; bases without a gene match: 6. Including the terminal cysteine and phenylalanine, the CDR3 comprises 15 residues. Just CDR3 DNA is preserved here, 45 bases in frame from base 1. CDR1 SEHNR and CDR2 FQNEAQ are derived from the germline V gene (reference sequence). This TCR came from a human donor in a cohort sampled during active COVID-19. Source material: peripheral blood. The chain links TRBV7-9 with TRBJ2-5; the central 9 bases match TRBD2. The sequenced DNA: TGTGCCAGCAGGATAAGCGGGGGGCGCCAAGAGACCCAGTACTTC. Protein translation: CASRISGGRQETQYF.